One and the same sample provided the 22 T cell receptor beta chains below, sequenced in a study of human T cells and chemical hapten exposure. TCRdb called the RACE reads again in MiXCR, with one record for every CDR3 protein. The data show 85,000 to 90,000 distinct CDR3 sequences, roughly 8.8% seen once. Indicated time point: pre-sensitization, week 0. Documented treatment: therapeutic diphenylcyclopropenone sensitization with weekly scalp DPC. This material consisted of whole blood, taken in connection with sensitization to the hapten diphenylcyclopropenone (DPC). Source of these receptors: a woman aged 40 to 55 with alopecia areata. Some clones in this sample may be carry-over from other donors' samples.

The chain couples TRBV6-2 or TRBV6-3 to TRBJ2-1; 10 nucleotides align to TRBD2. This CDR3 spans 17 amino acids. V was pared by 2 bases and J by 4 bases, with 8 bases of the junction left unmatched. CDR1 is MNHEY, CDR2 SVGEGT, per germline. This CDR3 is CASSYPDLAGAYNEQFF. In nucleotides, the CDR3 is TGTGCCAGCAGTTACCCAGATCTAGCGGGGGCTTACAATGAGCAGTTCTTC.

Ten or more counts support this clonotype. This chain joins TRBV16 and TRBJ2-2; D might be TRBD1 or TRBD2, each matching 6 bases. V dropped 7 bases and J dropped 5 bases, with 17 bases sitting between them. The germline V gene encodes CDR1 KGHSY and CDR2 FQNENV. The CDR3 runs to 15 residues. CDR3 nucleotide sequence: TGTGCCAGCACCAAGAGCTCGGGGGCAACCGGGGAGCTGTTTTTT. Translating it yields CASTKSSGATGELFF.

This clonotype was seen at least ten times. The chain combines TRBV18 with TRBJ1-5; D gene ambiguous. V gave up 3 bases and J gave up 4 bases, with 10 bases separating them. This CDR3 contains 14 residues. Germline assignment: CDR1 KGHSH and CDR2 LQKENI. The CDR3 sequence is CASSPEGSNQPQHF. CDR3 DNA sequence: TGTGCCAGCTCACCGGAAGGGTCGAATCAGCCCCAGCATTTT.

This clonotype was seen ten or more times. The chain employs TRBV28 and TRBJ1-1; D perhaps matches TRBD1 (5 bases). V was trimmed by 3 bases and J by 3 bases, leaving 17 bases between them. The CDR3 totals 16 residues. Germline V gene sequence: CDR1 MDHEN, CDR2 SYDVKM. CDR3 protein: CASSFVQPGGDTEAFF. The CDR3 nucleotides are TGTGCCAGCAGTTTCGTCCAACCGGGGGGGGACACTGAAGCTTTCTTT.

This clonotype was counted at least ten times. The chain is built from TRBV4-2 and TRBJ2-1; tentatively, D is TRBD1 or TRBD2 (7 bases each). The CDR3 contains 20 residues. Per the germline V gene, CDR1 is LGHNA and CDR2 is YNFKEQ. V dropped 1 base and J dropped 3 bases, with 25 bases sitting between them. The CDR3 loop reads CASSQVGRGGGTMGYNEQFF. CDR3 coding DNA: TGTGCCAGCAGCCAAGTTGGAAGGGGAGGGGGCACAATGGGCTACAATGAGCAGTTCTTC.

This clonotype was picked up many times. The V and J genes are TRBV19 and TRBJ1-5, with no clear D. V lost 5 bases, J lost 3 bases, and 20 bases lay in between. The CDR3 has 17 residues. The germline CDR1 and CDR2 sequences are LNHDA and SQIVND (reference sequence). As DNA, the CDR3 is TGTGCCAGTAGTCCCCTGCCTTCCTTTATTGCCAATCAGCCCCAGCATTTT. Translation gives CASSPLPSFIANQPQHF. The whole variable domain, remainder taken from reference TRBV19 and TRBJ1-5, is DGGITQSPKYLFRKEGQNVTLSCEQNLNHDAMYWYRQDPGQGLRLIYYSQIVNDFQKGDIAEGYSVSREKKESFPLTVTSAQKNPTAFYLCASSPLPSFIANQPQHFGDGTRLSIL.

This clonotype occurred many times. This chain connects TRBV12-3 or TRBV12-4 to TRBJ1-5; TRBD1 aligns across 11 bases. The CDR3 is made up of 15 amino acids. The ends lost 6 bases at V and 6 bases at J; junction bases unmatched: 7. The CDR3 region has the DNA TGTGCCAGCAGCCAGGACAGGGGGCGCGGTCAGCCCCAGCATTTT. It encodes CASSQDRGRGQPQHF.

This clonotype was detected a few times. This chain links TRBV7-3 with TRBJ2-5; D unresolved. Trimming took 2 bases from V and 3 from J, leaving 7 bases between them. Looked up from germline, CDR1 is SGHTA and CDR2 is FQGTGA. This CDR3 has 13 residues. CDR3 loop: CASSLGPEETQYF. The CDR3 DNA sequence: TGTGCCAGCAGCTTAGGTCCAGAAGAGACCCAGTACTTC.

This clonotype was found many times. The rearrangement links TRBV6-5 to TRBJ2-7; 11 bases match TRBD1. The CDR3 length is 15 residues. With V trimmed by 6 bases and J by 4 bases, 8 bases remained unmatched. CDR1 MNHEY and CDR2 SVGAGI come from the germline V gene. This chain's CDR3 is CASRIYGQGAYEQYF. The CDR3 DNA follows: TGTGCCAGCAGAATATACGGACAGGGGGCATACGAGCAGTACTTC.

This clonotype was seen many times. The chain combines TRBV7-9 with TRBJ1-2; D is ambiguous. Trimming stripped 6 bases from V and 1 base from J, with 9 bases between. Germline assignment: CDR1 SEHNR and CDR2 FQNEAQ (reference sequence). The CDR3 runs to 13 residues. CDR3 protein: CASSRNLNYGYTF. CDR3 bases: TGTGCCAGCAGTCGAAACCTTAACTATGGCTACACCTTC.

This clonotype was picked up many times. The rearrangement links TRBV9 to TRBJ2-2; 7 bases map to TRBD2. The ends lost 4 bases at V and 6 bases at J; junction bases unmatched: 6. This CDR3 has 14 amino acids. CDR1 SGDLS and CDR2 YYNGEE come from the germline V gene. The CDR3 region is CASSSGGSSGELFF. In DNA form, the CDR3 reads TGTGCCAGCAGCTCCGGGGGGTCTTCCGGGGAGCTGTTTTTT.

As regards this clonotype: A much larger clone is a single base away; this may be a read error. The rearrangement joins TRBV13 to TRBJ2-5, with D tentatively TRBD2 (6 bases). This CDR3 contains 18 residues. In germline, CDR1 is PRHDT, CDR2 FYEKMQ (reference sequence). V was trimmed by 5 bases and J by 4 bases, leaving 26 bases between them. CDR3 residues: CASSTPQWRRGERETQYF. As DNA, the CDR3 is TGTGCCAGCAGCACCCCTCAGTGGCGGAGGGGCGAGAGAGAGACCCAGTACTTC.

The chain carries TRBV20-1 and TRBJ2-3; no clear D. The V and J ends lost 5 bases and 3 bases respectively, with 15 bases between them. This CDR3 contains 14 residues. Germline-derived CDR1 and CDR2 are DFQATT and SNEGSKA (reference sequence). The CDR3 nucleotides are TGCAGTGCTGAGGTTGTACTGTGGACAGATACGCAGTATTTT. Its protein product is CSAEVVLWTDTQYF.

This clonotype was detected a few times. The gene calls are TRBV29-1 and TRBJ1-2, with TRBD1 identical over 8 bases. Germline V lookup: CDR1 SQVTM, CDR2 ANQGSEA. CDR3 length: 14 residues. J was trimmed by 5 bases and V by 7 bases; bases with no gene match: 12. Here the CDR3 DNA reads TGCAGCGCCCAACGACAGGGGCGCTTTTATGGCTACACCTTC. This gives the protein CSAQRQGRFYGYTF.

This clonotype has at least ten counts. The chain is built from TRBV10-3 and TRBJ1-2; D is unclear. V lost 8 bases and J 2 bases, leaving 6 bases between the germline ends. The germline gives CDR1 ENHRY, CDR2 SYGVKD. CDR3 size: 11 residues. CDR3 in DNA: TGTGCCATCTCGTCGAACTATGGCTACACCTTC. Encoded protein: CAISSNYGYTF.

This clonotype has a count of ten or more. The J gene is TRBJ2-3, the V gene TRBV15; 8 nucleotides agree with TRBD2. The CDR3 has 15 amino acids. V was pared by 1 base and J by 4 bases, with 4 bases of the junction left unmatched. The germline CDR1 and CDR2 sequences are LNHNV and YYDKDF (reference sequence). The DNA for the CDR3 is TGTGCCACCAGCAGAGTCGGGGGGGCGTCAGATACGCAGTATTTT. Translation gives CATSRVGGASDTQYF. The whole variable domain, filled in from reference TRBV15 and TRBJ2-3, reads DAMVIQNPRYQVTQFGKPVTLSCSQTLNHNVMYWYQQKSSQAPKLLFHYYDKDFNNEADTPDNFQSRRPNTSFCFLDIRSPGLGDTAMYLCATSRVGGASDTQYFGPGTRLTVL.

This clonotype was recorded at least ten times. The chain is built from TRBV14 and TRBJ1-2, with D uncertain. Trimming pared 4 bases from V and 3 bases from J, leaving 12 bases between. The CDR3 is 14 residues long. CDR1 and CDR2 from the germline V gene are SGHDN and FVKESK. CDR3 nucleotides: TGTGCCAGCAGCCCCCGGTCAGTCTACTATGGCTACACCTTC. Its protein product is CASSPRSVYYGYTF.

The table lists this clonotype with many counts. V and J are TRBV25-1 and TRBJ2-3; 7 positions agree with TRBD2. V was pared by 4 bases and J by 2 bases, with 9 bases of the junction left unmatched. The CDR3 spans 16 residues. CDR1 is MGHDK and CDR2 is SYGVNS in the germline V gene. The CDR3 protein is CASSGALAFYTDTQYF. Here the CDR3 DNA reads TGTGCCAGCAGTGGCGCACTAGCGTTCTACACAGATACGCAGTATTTT.

This clonotype was detected only a few times. This rearrangement joins TRBV29-1 to TRBJ2-1, with no clear D. CDR1 and CDR2 (germline): SQVTM, ANQGSEA. CDR3 size: 11 residues. Trimming left V 7 bases short and J 4 bases short, with 8 bases between. The CDR3 loop is CSGKQYNEQFF. The CDR3 bases are TGCAGCGGAAAACAGTACAATGAGCAGTTCTTC.

This clonotype has at least ten counts. V usage is TRBV19 and J usage is TRBJ2-7; 8 bases map to TRBD1. The J segment lost 1 base and the V segment lost 5 bases, leaving 10 bases of the junction unmatched. Germline loops: CDR1 LNHDA, CDR2 SQIVND (reference sequence). CDR3 size: 16 residues. CDR3 protein: CASSGPRDRNSYEQYF. Written as DNA, the CDR3 is TGTGCCAGTAGTGGACCCCGGGACAGGAATTCCTACGAGCAGTACTTC.

There are many counts of this clonotype. The chain recombines TRBV7-2 with TRBJ1-2; 8 bases match TRBD1. CDR3 length: 14 amino acids. Trimming took 4 bases from V and 6 from J; bases not matched to a gene: 7. Germline V CDR1 and CDR2: SGHTA, FQGNSA. CDR3 region: CASSSPGGADGYTF. The CDR3 DNA reads as TGTGCCAGCAGCTCCCCAGGGGGCGCAGATGGCTACACCTTC.

V gene TRBV4-2 combines with J gene TRBJ2-1; the D is unclear. V dropped 4 bases and J dropped 8 bases, with 6 bases sitting between them. This CDR3 spans 11 amino acids. Germline V gene lookup returns CDR1 LGHNA and CDR2 YNFKEQ. CDR3 sequence (DNA): TGTGCCAGCAGCCGAAGCGATGAGCAGTTCTTC. Amino acids: CASSRSDEQFF.